What follows describes a single T cell receptor beta chain. Its antigen is not known. Using immunoSEQ multiplex PCR, the repertoire was profiled, and TCRdb retains in-frame clones only, with some absent. The repertoire holds over 110,000 clones, with almost 95% as singletons. The data derive from a study of T cell responses to AZD1222 COVID-19 vaccine. Second-dose recipients at about 4 or about 12 weeks were treated as one pooled group. The study's findings and limits: Sampling captured repertoires only after the peak T cell response.

The germline V gene encodes CDR1 SGHTA and CDR2 FQGNSA. Unmatched junction bases numbered 15, after V lost 5 bases and J lost 12 bases. The CDR3 spans 15 residues. This TCR was sampled from an adult who received the AZD1222 COVID-19 vaccine. The sample consisted of peripheral blood, taken 28 days after the second AZD1222 dose. The rearrangement joins TRBV7-2 to TRBJ2-1; 8 bases fit TRBD2. The CDR3 loop is CASSHRGLVTLPQFF. Here the CDR3 DNA reads TGTGCCAGCAGCCATAGGGGACTAGTGACCTTACCGCAGTTCTTC.